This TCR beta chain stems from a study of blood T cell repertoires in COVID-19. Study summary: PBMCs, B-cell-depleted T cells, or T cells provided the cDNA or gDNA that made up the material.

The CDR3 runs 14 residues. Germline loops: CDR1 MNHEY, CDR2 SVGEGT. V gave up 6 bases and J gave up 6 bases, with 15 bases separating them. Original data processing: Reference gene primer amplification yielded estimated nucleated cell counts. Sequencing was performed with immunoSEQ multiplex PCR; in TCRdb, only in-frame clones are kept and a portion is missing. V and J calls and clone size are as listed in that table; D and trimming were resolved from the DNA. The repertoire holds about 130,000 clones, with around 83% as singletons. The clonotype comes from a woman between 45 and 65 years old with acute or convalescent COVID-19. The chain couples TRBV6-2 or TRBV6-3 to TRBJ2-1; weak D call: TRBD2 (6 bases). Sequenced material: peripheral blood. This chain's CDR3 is CASSQIRGFNEQFF. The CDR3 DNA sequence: TGTGCCAGCAGCCAAATTCGGGGGTTCAATGAGCAGTTCTTC.